This T cell receptor (beta chain) was captured in a study of cytomegalovirus exposure and HLA in healthy donors. Study-level background: Researchers found that roughly 81% of 350 to 500 genotyped donors fell within the Caucasian-associated ancestry cluster. Study observations and caveats: The authors listed around 150 TCR beta chains as cytomegalovirus-associated.

The PCR was carried out with 60 Vbeta primers and 13 Jbeta primers. Some clones are missing from TCRdb's copy, which holds only in-frame ones; the method was immunoSEQ multiplex PCR. The sample shows over 85,000 clones, about 77% of them seen only once. J lost 3 bases, V lost 5 bases, and 7 bases had no gene match. Germline loops: CDR1 SGHDT, CDR2 YYEEEE. This CDR3 has 16 residues. A word on this clone: As yet, its antigen is unknown.

The sequenced sample consisted of PBMCs. V gene TRBV5-6 combines with J gene TRBJ1-6; 8 bases line up with TRBD1. This receptor was taken from a middle-aged man in good health and CMV-seronegative. The CDR3 here is CASSPAGGIYNSPLHF. CDR3 bases: TGTGCCAGCAGTCCGGCAGGGGGCATCTATAATTCACCCCTCCACTTT. The complete variable domain, with remaining parts taken from reference TRBV5-6 and TRBJ1-6, reads DAGVTQSPTHLIKTRGQQVTLRCSPKSGHDTVSWYQQALGQGPQFIFQYYEEEERQRGNFPDRFSGHQFPNYSSELNVNALLLGDSALYLCASSPAGGIYNSPLHFGNGTRLTVT.